This T cell receptor (beta chain) was found in a study of T cells in Graves' hyperthyroidism and ophthalmopathy. Points from the study as a whole: Blood shared most expanded thyroid clonotypes above 0.001.

This CDR3 spans 15 amino acids. The junction had 3 bases not matched to a gene; V was cut back by 3 bases and J by 2 bases. Germline CDR1 DFQATT, CDR2 SNEGSKA (reference sequence). Points on this clonotype: What it binds is unknown.

Based on clinical symptoms, serum thyroxine and TRAb, thyroid ultrasound and orbital computed tomography, diagnoses were reached. RNA transcripts yielded amplified TCR beta CDR3 regions. First-round RT-PCR targeting the TCR CDR3 was performed with the HTBI primer set. One entry per CDR3 protein results from TCRdb running MiXCR on the multiplex PCR reads. Among 700,000 to 950,000 distinct CDR3 sequences, under 45% were seen once, and the ten largest hold around 30%. This rearrangement joins TRBV20-1 to TRBJ2-7, with TRBD2 identical over 14 bases. The specimen sequenced was blood. This receptor was taken from a woman aged 40 to 50 with Graves' hyperthyroidism. The CDR3 DNA sequence: TGCAGTGCTAGGGGGGGACTAGCGGGAGCCTACGAGCAGTACTTC. Translating it yields CSARGGLAGAYEQYF.